A single sample gave rise to the 6 T cell receptor beta chains below, sequenced in a study of T cell responses to AZD1222 COVID-19 vaccine. TCRdb's table, derived via immunoSEQ multiplex PCR, lists solely in-frame clones and lacks some. The sample carries tens of thousands of clones, roughly 91% recorded once. The input for sequencing was peripheral blood, taken 28 days after the second AZD1222 dose. The receptors were gathered from an adult who received the AZD1222 COVID-19 vaccine.

The chain links TRBV2 to TRBJ2-3; TRBD1 matches 9 bases. This CDR3 contains 14 residues. In germline, CDR1 is SNHLY, CDR2 FYNNEI. V lost 5 bases, J lost 3 bases, and 3 bases stayed unmatched. The CDR3 protein is CASSWDRATDTQYF. For the CDR3, the DNA is TGTGCCAGCAGTTGGGACAGGGCGACAGATACGCAGTATTTT.

This clone has just one count. The chain carries TRBV9 and TRBJ2-3; D gene uncertain. V was pared by 0 bases and J by 1 base, with 12 bases between. This CDR3 has 16 amino acids. CDR1 SGDLS and CDR2 YYNGEE come from the germline V gene. The CDR3 reads CASSVEARWGTDTQYF. The DNA of the CDR3 is TGTGCCAGCAGCGTAGAGGCACGGTGGGGCACAGATACGCAGTATTTT. Supplemented by reference TRBV9 and TRBJ2-3, the full variable domain reads DSGVTQTPKHLITATGQRVTLRCSPRSGDLSVYWYQQSLDQGLQFLIQYYNGEERAKGNILERFSAQQFPDLHSELNLSSLELGDSALYFCASSVEARWGTDTQYFGPGTRLTVL.

The V and J genes are TRBV5-1 and TRBJ1-3; TRBD1 matches 7 bases. With 0 bases clipped from V and 4 bases from J, the junction kept 4 bases outside the gene matches. CDR3 length equals 15 residues. Germline loops: CDR1 SGHRS, CDR2 YFSETQ. This chain's CDR3 is CASSLETGRGNTIYF. In DNA, the CDR3 is TGCGCCAGCAGCTTGGAGACAGGGAGAGGAAACACCATATATTTT.

J is TRBJ2-3 and V is TRBV18; 10 positions match TRBD1. V shed 1 base, J shed 6 bases, and the junction held 7 bases outside the gene matches. Germline V gene data show CDR1 as KGHSH and CDR2 as LQKENI. This CDR3 spans 16 amino acids. The CDR3 coding sequence is TGTGCCAGCTCACCACTAGTGACAGGGGGCCCGGATACGCAGTATTTT. Its protein product is CASSPLVTGGPDTQYF.

This clone has just one count. The V gene is TRBV5-6, the J gene TRBJ1-3, with D perhaps TRBD1 (6 bases). The CDR3 has 14 residues. Germline V CDR1 and CDR2: SGHDT, YYEEEE. V lost 2 bases and J lost 3, with 9 bases in between. DNA of the CDR3: TGTGCCAGCAGCTTTAACAGGGTTGGAAACACCATATATTTT. Protein: CASSFNRVGNTIYF.

The genes are TRBV6-4 and TRBJ2-1, with 9 bases fitting TRBD1. The CDR3 has 16 amino acids. The germline V gene has CDR1 MRHNA and CDR2 SNTAGT. After removal of 6 bases from V and 3 bases from J, the junction contained 9 bases not matched to a gene. Here the CDR3 DNA reads TGTGCCAGCAGCCGACGGACAGGGGACCACTACAATGAGCAGTTCTTC. This gives the protein CASSRRTGDHYNEQFF.